This T cell receptor (beta chain) came from a study of blood T cells in healthy people across ages. Study-wide context: Per two T cells, template switching captured roughly one barcoded beta molecule.

Germline V lookup: CDR1 MNHEY, CDR2 SMNVEV (reference sequence). V shed 5 bases, J shed 2 bases, and the junction held 9 bases outside the gene matches. The CDR3 length is 15 residues. The study drew donors from healthy Caucasian individuals in Russia aged about 6 to 100. A second about 7 to 12 cycle PCR used barcoded and J-beta primers. One entry per CDR3 protein, called by TCRdb with MiXCR from the 5' RACE reads. The sample has just over 1 million distinct CDR3 sequences, around 43% seen once. Specimen: blood. This sequence originates from a woman aged 55-69 years in good health. V gene TRBV27 combines with J gene TRBJ2-7; 7 nucleotides align to TRBD1. CDR3: CASSQTGSVAYEQYF. The CDR3 bases are TGTGCCAGCAGTCAGACAGGGTCAGTAGCCTACGAGCAGTACTTC.